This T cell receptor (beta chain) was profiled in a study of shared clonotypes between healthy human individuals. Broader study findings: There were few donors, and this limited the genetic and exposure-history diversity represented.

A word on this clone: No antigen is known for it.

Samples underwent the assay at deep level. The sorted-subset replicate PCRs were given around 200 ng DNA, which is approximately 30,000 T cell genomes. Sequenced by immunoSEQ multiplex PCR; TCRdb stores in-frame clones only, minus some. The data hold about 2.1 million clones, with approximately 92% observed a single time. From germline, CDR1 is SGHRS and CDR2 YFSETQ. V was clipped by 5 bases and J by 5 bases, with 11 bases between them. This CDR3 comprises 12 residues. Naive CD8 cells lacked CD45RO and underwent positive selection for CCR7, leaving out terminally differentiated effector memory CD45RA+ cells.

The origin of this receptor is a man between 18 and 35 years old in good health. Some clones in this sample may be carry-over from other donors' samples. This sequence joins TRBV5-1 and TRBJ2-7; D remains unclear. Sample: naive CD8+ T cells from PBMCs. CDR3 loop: CASRAVTHEQYF. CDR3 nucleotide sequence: TGCGCCAGCAGGGCAGTGACCCACGAGCAGTACTTC.